Presented here are 13 T cell receptor beta chains from one specimen sequenced in a study of cytomegalovirus exposure and HLA in healthy donors. The PCR used 60 Vbeta and 13 Jbeta primers. Generated by immunoSEQ multiplex PCR, the TCRdb table keeps only in-frame clones and is missing some. The sample lists 90,000 to 120,000 clones, about 79% occurring once. The sample was PBMCs. The receptors stem from a female donor in good health and CMV-seropositive.

The genes are TRBV5-1 and TRBJ1-1; D may be TRBD1 (5 bases). Trimming stripped 5 bases from V and 4 bases from J, with 15 bases between. Germline CDR1 is SGHRS and CDR2 is YFSETQ. The CDR3 is made up of 14 amino acids. CDR3 protein: CASRSSGERTEAFF. The CDR3 bases are TGCGCCAGCAGGTCCTCGGGGGAGCGCACTGAAGCTTTCTTT. The complete variable domain, with remaining parts taken from reference TRBV5-1 and TRBJ1-1, reads KAGVTQTPRYLIKTRGQQVTLSCSPISGHRSVSWYQQTPGQGLQFLFEYFSETQRNKGNFPGRFSGRQFSNSRSEMNVSTLELGDSALYLCASRSSGERTEAFFGQGTRLTVV.

The chain recombines TRBV6-5 with TRBJ1-6, with a tentative D call TRBD1 (6 bases). Deletions cut 10 bases from V and 3 bases from J, with 13 bases between. CDR1 MNHEY and CDR2 SVGAGI come from the germline V gene. This CDR3 spans 14 amino acids. CDR3 in DNA: TGTGCCACCCGGGGGGGCCTCTATAATTCACCCCTCCACTTT. Translation gives CATRGGLYNSPLHF.

This clone was found a few times. V gene TRBV18 combines with J gene TRBJ2-7; no firm D call. Germline V gene data show CDR1 as KGHSH and CDR2 as LQKENI. This CDR3 has 14 residues. Trimming left V 1 base short and J 6 bases short, with 13 bases between. The CDR3 DNA reads as TGTGCCAGCTCACCACTCGGTGGGTCGGGCGAGCAGTACTTC. Amino acid sequence: CASSPLGGSGEQYF. Full variable domain (outside the CDR3, taken from reference TRBV18 and TRBJ2-7): NAGVMQNPRHLVRRRGQEARLRCSPMKGHSHVYWYRQLPEEGLKFMVYLQKENIIDESGMPKERFSAEFPKEGPSILRIQQVVRGDSAAYFCASSPLGGSGEQYFGPGTRLTVT.

The chain has TRBV5-6 and TRBJ2-5; 11 bases agree with TRBD1. Trimming cost V 2 bases and J 4 bases; bases outside gene matches: 4. Per the germline V gene, CDR1 is SGHDT and CDR2 is YYEEEE. CDR3 length equals 15 residues. The DNA of the CDR3 is TGTGCCAGCAGCTTCCGGACAGGGGGCGCAGAGACCCAGTACTTC. The encoded protein is CASSFRTGGAETQYF.

The gene calls are TRBV7-6 and TRBJ2-2, with D perhaps matching TRBD2 (5 bases). There are 15 residues in the CDR3. Per the germline V gene, CDR1 is SGHVS and CDR2 is FNYEAQ. The V end lost 7 bases, the J end lost 4 bases, and 16 bases lay between the germline ends. The CDR3 spells CASTPALAFTGELFF. CDR3 nucleotides: TGTGCCAGCACCCCGGCGCTAGCCTTCACCGGGGAGCTGTTTTTT.

The rearrangement joins TRBV19 to TRBJ2-3; TRBD2 aligns across 9 bases. This CDR3 has 13 residues. Trimming at V came to 10 bases and at J to 6 bases, leaving 8 bases not matched to a gene. Germline loops: CDR1 LNHDA, CDR2 SQIVND (reference sequence). The CDR3 DNA reads TGTGCCACCGCTAGCGGGGTTGTGGATACGCAGTATTTT. The encoded protein is CATASGVVDTQYF.

The chain links TRBV7-9 to TRBJ2-7, with D tentatively TRBD1 (6 bases). Germline CDR1 reads SEHNR; CDR2 reads FQNEAQ (reference sequence). This CDR3 region has 12 residues. Trimming took off 3 bases at V and 9 bases at J, with 12 bases between the two ends. The CDR3, as DNA: TGTGCCAGCAGCTTTAACAGGGCCGCGCAGTACTTC. This gives the protein CASSFNRAAQYF.

The gene calls are TRBV4-2 and TRBJ2-2; the match to TRBD2 covers 12 bases. The J segment lost 1 base and the V segment lost 4 bases, leaving 1 base of the junction unmatched. Germline-derived CDR1 and CDR2 are LGHNA and YNFKEQ. This CDR3 is 16 amino acids long. CDR3 region: CASSRGLAGNTGELFF. The CDR3 bases are TGTGCCAGCAGCCGGGGACTAGCGGGGAACACCGGGGAGCTGTTTTTT.

V gene TRBV5-6 combines with J gene TRBJ2-2, with TRBD1 as a possible D gene (6 bases). V was clipped by 5 bases and J by 4 bases, with 15 bases between them. The CDR3 contains 15 residues. The germline V gene encodes CDR1 SGHDT and CDR2 YYEEEE. The chain's CDR3 is CASRGTGTVTGELFF. The DNA for the CDR3 is TGTGCCAGCAGGGGAACAGGGACCGTCACCGGGGAGCTGTTTTTT. Based on the CDR3 plus reference TRBV5-6 and TRBJ2-2, the full variable domain is DAGVTQSPTHLIKTRGQQVTLRCSPKSGHDTVSWYQQALGQGPQFIFQYYEEEERQRGNFPDRFSGHQFPNYSSELNVNALLLGDSALYLCASRGTGTVTGELFFGEGSRLTVL.

The chain has TRBV5-1 and TRBJ1-1; 7 positions agree with TRBD1. From germline, CDR1 is SGHRS and CDR2 YFSETQ. Germline trimming cut 4 bases from V and 1 base from J; bases unmatched to any gene: 13. This CDR3 is built from 17 residues. The CDR3 region is CASSRAGGRLENTEAFF. The DNA of the CDR3 is TGCGCCAGCAGCCGGGCAGGGGGTCGTCTAGAGAACACTGAAGCTTTCTTT. Variable domain in full (rest from reference TRBV5-1 and TRBJ1-1): KAGVTQTPRYLIKTRGQQVTLSCSPISGHRSVSWYQQTPGQGLQFLFEYFSETQRNKGNFPGRFSGRQFSNSRSEMNVSTLELGDSALYLCASSRAGGRLENTEAFFGQGTRLTVV.

The chain uses TRBV7-9 and TRBJ1-2, with 9 bases lining up with TRBD1. The CDR3 has 16 amino acids. Trimming took 4 bases from V and 2 from J; bases not matched to a gene: 8. In germline, CDR1 is SEHNR, CDR2 FQNEAQ (reference sequence). The CDR3 is CASSSPGQGVNYGYTF. CDR3 nucleotides: TGTGCCAGCAGCTCCCCGGGACAGGGAGTAAACTATGGCTACACCTTC.

The V gene is TRBV29-1, the J gene TRBJ2-5; D gene uncertain. Trimming removed 3 bases at V and 4 bases at J, with 12 bases between. This CDR3 comprises 13 residues. CDR1 and CDR2 from the germline V gene are SQVTM and ANQGSEA. Here the CDR3 DNA reads TGCAGCGTTGAGGTCGGCAGGCGAGAGACCCAGTACTTC. Residues: CSVEVGRRETQYF.

CDR3 amino acids: CAWSVQLNRPRDGYTF. The CDR3 DNA sequence: TGTGCCTGGAGTGTACAGTTGAACAGGCCCCGGGATGGCTACACCTTC. The chain links TRBV30 to TRBJ1-2; possibly TRBD1 for D (5 bases). Germline assignment: CDR1 GTSNPN and CDR2 SVGIG (reference sequence). Trimming pared 0 bases from V and 6 bases from J, leaving 20 bases between. The CDR3 sequence is 16 residues long.